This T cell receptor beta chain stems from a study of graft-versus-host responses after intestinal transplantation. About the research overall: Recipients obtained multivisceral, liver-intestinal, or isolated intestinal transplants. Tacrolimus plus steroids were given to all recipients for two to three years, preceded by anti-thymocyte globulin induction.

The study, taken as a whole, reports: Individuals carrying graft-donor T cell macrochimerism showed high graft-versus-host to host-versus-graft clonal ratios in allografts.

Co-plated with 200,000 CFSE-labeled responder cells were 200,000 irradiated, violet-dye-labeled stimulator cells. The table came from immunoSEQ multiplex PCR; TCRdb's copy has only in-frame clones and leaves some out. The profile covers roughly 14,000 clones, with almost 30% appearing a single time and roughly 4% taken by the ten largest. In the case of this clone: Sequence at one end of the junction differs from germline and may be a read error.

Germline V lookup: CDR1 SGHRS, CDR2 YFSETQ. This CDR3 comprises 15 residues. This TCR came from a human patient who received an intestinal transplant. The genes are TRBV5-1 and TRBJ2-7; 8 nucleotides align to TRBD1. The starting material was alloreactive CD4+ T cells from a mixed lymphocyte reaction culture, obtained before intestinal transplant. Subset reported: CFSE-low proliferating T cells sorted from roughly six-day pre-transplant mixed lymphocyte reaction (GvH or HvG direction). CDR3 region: CTSSLRGTGTYEQYF. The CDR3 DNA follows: TGCACCAGCAGCTTGAGGGGGACAGGAACCTACGAGCAGTACTTC.